The next 14 T cell receptor beta chains were all read from a single sample in a study of a mutant IDH1 vaccine in newly diagnosed glioma (dated by TCRdb to the early 2020s). For these receptors, no antigen is known. Library prep was done by the immunoSEQ multiplex PCR assay. Not all clones reach the TCRdb copy of this immuneACCESS table, which keeps in-frame sequences only. Checked studies attribute under half of the gap to unresolved V genes and leave the rest unexplained. This sample comprises under 150,000 clones, about 90% of them detected only once. Together, the top ten hold roughly 0.61% of the sample. The label giving this sample's time point can be read as: week 11, during vaccination. A 20-mer mutant IDH1 peptide at 300 micrograms in Montanide made up each vaccine dose, which was injected subcutaneously together with topical imiquimod. The sample in question was PBMCs, obtained from a glioma patient whose treatment included an IDH1 peptide vaccine. The receptors stem from a woman aged 45 to 65 with glioma.

This clone came up a few times. This sequence joins TRBV5-1 and TRBJ2-7, with no clear D. The ends were cut back, 2 bases at V and 2 bases at J, with 8 bases in the middle. Germline CDR1 and CDR2: SGHRS and YFSETQ. The CDR3 covers 13 residues. CDR3 loop: CASSFEEAYEQYF. The DNA of the CDR3 is TGCGCCAGCAGCTTCGAAGAGGCCTACGAGCAGTACTTC.

This clone has a single count. V is TRBV6-5 and J is TRBJ2-3; D gene unclear. V lost 8 bases and J lost 3, with 15 bases in between. The V gene's germline CDR1 is MNHEY and CDR2 SVGAGI. CDR3 size: 14 residues. CDR3 amino acids: CASHRARPTDTQYF. The CDR3 DNA reads TGTGCCAGCCATAGGGCCAGACCTACAGATACGCAGTATTTT.

This chain joins TRBV29-1 and TRBJ2-5, with D possibly matching TRBD1 (6 bases). CDR1 is SQVTM and CDR2 is ANQGSEA in the germline V gene. Trimming cost V 4 bases and J 4 bases, with 19 bases left between them. This CDR3 contains 15 residues. The DNA for the CDR3 is TGCAGCGTTGCAGGGCAGGGGTCAGACCGAGAGACCCAGTACTTC. It is translated as CSVAGQGSDRETQYF. The full variable domain, with the rest looked up from reference TRBV29-1 and TRBJ2-5, is SAVISQKPSRDICQRGTSLTIQCQVDSQVTMMFWYRQQPGQSLTLIATANQGSEATYESGFVIDKFPISRPNLTFSTLTVSNMSPEDSSIYLCSVAGQGSDRETQYFGPGTRLLVL.

This rearrangement joins TRBV2 to TRBJ2-3, with 7 bases that match TRBD1. There are 14 residues in the CDR3. V gave up 5 bases and J gave up 5 bases; unmatched junction bases: 7. Per the germline V gene, CDR1 is SNHLY and CDR2 is FYNNEI. The CDR3 region is CASSTQGQRDTQYF. The DNA for the CDR3 is TGTGCCAGCAGTACACAGGGGCAGAGAGATACGCAGTATTTT.

The V gene is TRBV5-1, the J gene TRBJ2-3; 11 bases match TRBD2. V shed 3 bases, J shed 6 bases, and the junction held 15 bases outside the gene matches. The germline gives CDR1 SGHRS, CDR2 YFSETQ. The CDR3 is made up of 18 amino acids. The chain's CDR3 is CASSWGLAGGPTADTQYF. CDR3 DNA sequence: TGCGCCAGCAGCTGGGGCCTAGCGGGAGGCCCAACGGCGGATACGCAGTATTTT.

This clone was found a few times. J is TRBJ1-2 and V is TRBV10-3, with TRBD1 matching 11 bases. With V trimmed by 7 bases and J by 8 bases, 15 bases remained unmatched. The CDR3 spans 16 residues. The germline gives CDR1 ENHRY, CDR2 SYGVKD. The CDR3: CAITPGQGAGILGYTF. For the CDR3, the DNA is TGTGCCATCACCCCAGGACAGGGGGCGGGAATATTAGGCTACACCTTC.

The chain links TRBV5-6 to TRBJ1-6; 9 bases align to TRBD1. V gave up 3 bases and J gave up 8 bases; unmatched junction bases: 3. The germline CDR1 and CDR2 sequences are SGHDT and YYEEEE. The CDR3 runs to 14 residues. Here the CDR3 DNA reads TGTGCCAGCAGCTCCTGGACAGGGGATTCACCCCTCCACTTT. It translates to CASSSWTGDSPLHF.

The chain couples TRBV11-2 to TRBJ2-3; either TRBD1 or TRBD2 may fit D (5 bases each). V was pared by 5 bases and J by 6 bases, with 12 bases between. CDR3 length: 13 residues. Germline lookup yields CDR1 SGHAT and CDR2 FQNNGV. The CDR3 sequence is CASSGASPDTQYF. The CDR3 DNA reads TGTGCCAGCAGCGGGGCTAGCCCCGATACGCAGTATTTT.

This chain links TRBV7-8 with TRBJ2-2, with 10 bases aligning to TRBD2. The CDR3 sequence is 16 residues long. The J segment lost 6 bases and the V segment lost 3 bases, leaving 7 bases of the junction unmatched. The V gene's germline CDR1 is SGHVS and CDR2 FQNEAQ. This CDR3 is CASSLIASGSAGELFF. The CDR3 DNA reads TGTGCCAGCAGCTTGATCGCTAGCGGGAGTGCCGGGGAGCTGTTTTTT. Drawing the rest from reference TRBV7-8 and TRBJ2-2, the complete variable domain is GAGVSQSPRYKVAKRGQDVALRCDPISGHVSLFWYQQALGQGPEFLTYFQNEAQLDKSGLPSDRFFAERPEGSVSTLKIQRTQQEDSAVYLCASSLIASGSAGELFFGEGSRLTVL.

V gene TRBV27 combines with J gene TRBJ1-2, with a tentative D call TRBD1 (5 bases). This CDR3 contains 16 residues. Trimming took off 3 bases at V and 4 bases at J, with 18 bases between the two ends. CDR1 and CDR2 from the germline V gene are MNHEY and SMNVEV (reference sequence). CDR3 loop: CASSLNVGEKGYGYTF. For the CDR3, the DNA is TGTGCCAGCAGTTTGAATGTGGGGGAAAAGGGCTATGGCTACACCTTC.

This clone was counted at least ten times. The chain is built from TRBV19 and TRBJ1-2; tentatively, D is TRBD1 (5 bases). V shed 5 bases and J shed 5 bases, with 12 bases lying between them. From germline, CDR1 is LNHDA and CDR2 SQIVND (reference sequence). The CDR3 runs to 13 residues. The CDR3 region has the DNA TGTGCCAGTAGTGATGGGGCTTATTATGGCTACACCTTC. Encoded protein: CASSDGAYYGYTF.

J is TRBJ2-4 and V is TRBV15, with a possible D match to TRBD2 (5 bases). The length of the CDR3 is 15 residues. The V end was cut by 5 bases, the J end by 11 bases, with 22 bases between. Germline V gives CDR1 LNHNV, CDR2 YYDKDF (reference sequence). For the CDR3, the DNA is TGTGCCACCAGCCTCCCGGCGGGCACATTTTTGGTTCAGTACTTC. It encodes CATSLPAGTFLVQYF. Using reference TRBV15 and TRBJ2-4 for the parts outside the CDR3, the full variable domain is DAMVIQNPRYQVTQFGKPVTLSCSQTLNHNVMYWYQQKSSQAPKLLFHYYDKDFNNEADTPDNFQSRRPNTSFCFLDIRSPGLGDTAMYLCATSLPAGTFLVQYFGAGTRLSVL.

The gene calls are TRBV2 and TRBJ2-5; 14 nucleotides line up with TRBD2. V gave up 6 bases and J gave up 3 bases; unmatched junction bases: 3. Looked up from germline, CDR1 is SNHLY and CDR2 is FYNNEI. This CDR3 has 15 residues. The CDR3: CASRVGLAGEETQYF. The CDR3 DNA is TGTGCCAGCAGGGTGGGACTAGCGGGAGAAGAGACCCAGTACTTC.

The chain has TRBV7-8 and TRBJ1-5; D gene unclear. The CDR3 sequence is 16 residues long. Germline V lookup: CDR1 SGHVS, CDR2 FQNEAQ. The V and J ends lost 4 bases and 4 bases respectively, with 17 bases between them. The CDR3 region has the DNA TGTGCCAGCAGCTCCTCGGGGTTACGTTCTAATCAGCCCCAGCATTTT. Residues: CASSSSGLRSNQPQHF.